These 25 T cell receptor beta chains were all obtained from the same sample, sequenced in a study of blood T cell repertoires in COVID-19. Sequencing used immunoSEQ multiplex PCR; TCRdb keeps in-frame clones, though not all of them. The repertoire holds roughly 200,000 clones, with approximately 88% as singletons. The sample comprised peripheral blood. Source of these receptors: a woman aged 30 to 39 with acute or convalescent COVID-19.

The chain combines TRBV2 with TRBJ2-5, with a tentative D call TRBD2 (5 bases). The germline CDR1 and CDR2 sequences are SNHLY and FYNNEI. This CDR3 is 16 amino acids long. Trimming removed 6 bases at V and 5 bases at J, with 22 bases between. This chain's CDR3 is CASSPEGSRDRETQYF. CDR3 DNA sequence: TGTGCCAGCAGCCCAGAGGGTTCCCGAGATAGGGAGACCCAGTACTTC. The full variable domain, rest sourced from reference TRBV2 and TRBJ2-5, is EPEVTQTPSHQVTQMGQEVILRCVPISNHLYFYWYRQILGQKVEFLVSFYNNEISEKSEIFDDQFSVERPDGSNFTLKIRSTKLEDSAMYFCASSPEGSRDRETQYFGPGTRLLVL.

This clone was counted a few times. The chain's CDR3 is CASSPGTSGRNEQYF. In nucleotides, the CDR3 is TGTGCCAGCAGCCCAGGGACTAGCGGGAGAAACGAGCAGTACTTC. The chain joins TRBV7-6 to TRBJ2-7; 14 nucleotides line up with TRBD2. The germline CDR1 and CDR2 sequences are SGHVS and FNYEAQ. The CDR3 is made up of 15 amino acids. With V trimmed by 5 bases and J by 5 bases, 5 bases remained unmatched.

V is TRBV7-9 and J is TRBJ2-1; 8 bases are shared with TRBD1. V shed 4 bases and J 4 bases; nucleotides not matched to a gene: 3. From germline, CDR1 is SEHNR and CDR2 FQNEAQ (reference sequence). The CDR3 has 14 residues. The CDR3 DNA follows: TGTGCCAGCAGCTCAGGGGGCCTGTACAATGAGCAGTTCTTC. Amino acid sequence: CASSSGGLYNEQFF.

The rearrangement links TRBV7-9 to TRBJ1-2; 8 bases align to TRBD1. With V trimmed by 2 bases and J by 11 bases, 10 bases remained unmatched. CDR1 and CDR2 from the germline V gene are SEHNR and FQNEAQ (reference sequence). There are 14 residues in the CDR3. The CDR3, as DNA: TGTGCCAGCAGCTTACCAACAGGGGGAAGTCTTTACACCTTC. Its translation is CASSLPTGGSLYTF. The whole variable domain, remainder taken from reference TRBV7-9 and TRBJ1-2, is DTGVSQNPRHKITKRGQNVTFRCDPISEHNRLYWYRQTLGQGPEFLTYFQNEAQLEKSRLLSDRFSAERPKGSFSTLEIQRTEQGDSAMYLCASSLPTGGSLYTFGSGTRLTVV.

The chain is built from TRBV18 and TRBJ2-5; TRBD2 aligns across 8 bases. The CDR3 covers 13 residues. In germline, CDR1 is KGHSH, CDR2 LQKENI. V shed 6 bases and J 4 bases; nucleotides not matched to a gene: 4. CDR3 sequence: CASSPSGGETQYF. The CDR3 DNA reads as TGTGCCAGCTCCCCAAGCGGGGGAGAGACCCAGTACTTC.

This clone turned up a few times. This sequence joins TRBV7-2 and TRBJ2-1; D perhaps matches TRBD2 (5 bases). V dropped 5 bases and J dropped 6 bases, with 17 bases sitting between them. The germline CDR1 and CDR2 sequences are SGHTA and FQGNSA. The CDR3 sequence is 15 residues long. The CDR3 protein is CASSLNPGSTNEQFF. The CDR3 DNA sequence: TGTGCCAGCAGCCTCAACCCGGGGAGTACCAATGAGCAGTTCTTC.

CDR3 amino acids: CASSKKSAGTSTDTQYF. The CDR3 nucleotides are TGTGCCAGCAGCAAAAAAAGCGCGGGAACTAGCACAGATACGCAGTATTTT. The chain employs TRBV21-1 and TRBJ2-3; the table's TRBD2 call for D was not verified on the DNA. TRBV21-1 is labeled a pseudogene. The CDR3 has 17 residues.

This clone was detected only once. This chain joins TRBV9 and TRBJ2-7, with a tentative D call TRBD1 (5 bases). V was cut by 4 bases and J by 1 base, with 9 bases left in between. CDR3 size: 13 residues. Germline assignment: CDR1 SGDLS and CDR2 YYNGEE. In DNA, the CDR3 is TGTGCCAGCAGCCCCCCAGGGTCCTACGAGCAGTACTTC. Protein sequence: CASSPPGSYEQYF.

This rearrangement joins TRBV3-1 (or the pseudogene TRBV3-2) to TRBJ2-5; 7 positions agree with TRBD1. The CDR3 is 12 residues long. Germline values: CDR1 LGHDT, CDR2 YNNKEL (reference sequence). The trim removed 5 bases at V and 7 bases at J, leaving 4 bases unmatched. The CDR3 reads CASSVPGGTQYF. CDR3 coding DNA: TGTGCCAGCAGCGTTCCAGGGGGGACCCAGTACTTC.

A few counts support this clone. This chain connects TRBV2 to TRBJ2-5, with D maybe TRBD1 (6 bases). V was shortened by 9 bases and J by 7 bases, with 12 bases between the two germline ends. CDR1 SNHLY and CDR2 FYNNEI come from the germline V gene. The CDR3 runs 11 residues. The DNA of the CDR3 is TGTGCCAGTCAGGGGTCGATGACCCAGTACTTC. It encodes CASQGSMTQYF.

Only one count was recorded for this clone. The chain couples TRBV3-1 (or the pseudogene TRBV3-2) to TRBJ2-7; 7 positions match TRBD2. The CDR3 spans 13 residues. CDR1 and CDR2 (germline): LGHDT, YNNKEL (reference sequence). Unmatched junction bases numbered 3, after V lost 3 bases and J lost 4 bases. CDR3 nucleotide sequence: TGTGCCAGCAGCCACCAGGGAGGGTACGAGCAGTACTTC. This encodes CASSHQGGYEQYF.

The chain carries TRBV18 and TRBJ2-5, with D maybe TRBD1 (7 bases). CDR1 and CDR2 (germline): KGHSH, LQKENI. This CDR3 is 15 amino acids long. Trimming removed 2 bases from V and 5 bases from J, with 15 bases in between. In nucleotides, the CDR3 is TGTGCCAGCTCACCAGTTCAGGGGGGAATGGAGACCCAGTACTTC. Its protein product is CASSPVQGGMETQYF.

The sample holds one count of this clone. The CDR3 nucleotides read TGTGCCAGCAGACGAGAAGGCGGGACAGGGGCCAGTTGGATGTATGGCTACACCTTC. As protein: CASRREGGTGASWMYGYTF. The gene calls are TRBV28 and TRBJ1-2; 10 bases fit TRBD1. Germline V lookup: CDR1 MDHEN, CDR2 SYDVKM. This CDR3 spans 19 amino acids. V lost 6 bases and J lost 5; bases outside the gene matches: 21.

The rearrangement joins TRBV29-1 to TRBJ2-4; 14 bases map to TRBD2. CDR1 SQVTM and CDR2 ANQGSEA come from the germline V gene. There are 14 residues in the CDR3. Trimming removed 2 bases from V and 15 bases from J; junction bases left unmatched: 9. CDR3 DNA sequence: TGCAGCGTTGAACCGGGACTAGCGGGAGACAAGCTGTACTTC. This codes for CSVEPGLAGDKLYF.

The V and J genes are TRBV15 and TRBJ2-7; the match to TRBD1 covers 10 bases. CDR1 LNHNV and CDR2 YYDKDF come from the germline V gene (reference sequence). This CDR3 spans 15 amino acids. V lost 5 bases to trimming and J lost 6 bases; unmatched junction nucleotides: 10. This chain's CDR3 is CATSVTGTGVVEQYF. CDR3 in DNA: TGTGCCACCAGCGTCACCGGGACAGGGGTTGTCGAGCAGTACTTC. Using reference TRBV15 and TRBJ2-7 for the parts outside the CDR3, the full variable domain is DAMVIQNPRYQVTQFGKPVTLSCSQTLNHNVMYWYQQKSSQAPKLLFHYYDKDFNNEADTPDNFQSRRPNTSFCFLDIRSPGLGDTAMYLCATSVTGTGVVEQYFGPGTRLTVT.

This chain links TRBV5-6 with TRBJ1-5, with 7 bases that match TRBD1. This CDR3 has 15 amino acids. Trimming at V came to 5 bases and at J to 6 bases, leaving 11 bases not matched to a gene. CDR1 is SGHDT, CDR2 YYEEEE, per germline. CDR3 nucleotides: TGTGCCAGCAGTTTTGGGGGGACAGTCACTCAGCCCCAGCATTTT. Its protein is CASSFGGTVTQPQHF.

The gene calls are TRBV18 and TRBJ2-5; unclear D gene. V gave up 5 bases and J gave up 1 base, with 8 bases separating them. The CDR3 is 13 residues long. CDR1 and CDR2 (germline): KGHSH, LQKENI. In DNA, the CDR3 is TGTGCCAGCTCAGCGGTGGCCCAAGAGACCCAGTACTTC. As protein: CASSAVAQETQYF.

V is TRBV18 and J is TRBJ2-5; D call uncertain. The CDR3 consists of 13 residues. The germline V gene encodes CDR1 KGHSH and CDR2 LQKENI. The germline V and J ends were trimmed by 3 bases and 5 bases, with 10 bases remaining between them. This CDR3 reads CASSPGALETQYF. The CDR3 bases are TGTGCCAGCTCACCCGGAGCGTTGGAGACCCAGTACTTC.

This chain connects TRBV10-1 to TRBJ1-4, with TRBD1 identical over 7 bases. The trim removed 9 bases at V and 4 bases at J, leaving 8 bases unmatched. Germline V gene sequence: CDR1 WNHNN, CDR2 SYGVQD (reference sequence). The CDR3 runs 14 residues. The CDR3 DNA reads as TGCGCCAGGATCCGAGGGGGCGGTAATGAAAAACTGTTTTTT. Its protein is CARIRGGGNEKLFF.

The rearrangement joins TRBV3-1 (or the pseudogene TRBV3-2) to TRBJ1-1; D remains unclear. This CDR3 is 13 amino acids long. V was clipped by 3 bases and J by 7 bases, with 12 bases between them. Germline CDR1 and CDR2: LGHDT and YNNKEL (reference sequence). In nucleotides, the CDR3 is TGTGCCAGCAGCCAGATAGTGCGGGGTGAAGCTTTCTTT. Amino acids: CASSQIVRGEAFF.

This clone was counted only a few times. J is TRBJ1-2 and V is TRBV5-1, with D maybe TRBD1 (5 bases). Per germline, CDR1 SGHRS and CDR2 YFSETQ. V shed 1 base and J shed 1 base, with 5 bases lying between them. This CDR3 region has 13 residues. The CDR3 protein is CASSLRGNYGYTF. The CDR3 DNA sequence: TGCGCCAGCAGCTTGAGGGGTAACTATGGCTACACCTTC. Full variable domain (remainder filled in from reference TRBV5-1 and TRBJ1-2): KAGVTQTPRYLIKTRGQQVTLSCSPISGHRSVSWYQQTPGQGLQFLFEYFSETQRNKGNFPGRFSGRQFSNSRSEMNVSTLELGDSALYLCASSLRGNYGYTFGSGTRLTVV.

The genes are TRBV4-2 and TRBJ2-2, with a possible D match to TRBD2 (6 bases). Germline CDR1 is LGHNA and CDR2 is YNFKEQ. This CDR3 spans 15 amino acids. The V gene lost 3 bases and the J gene lost 8 bases, with 16 bases spanning the gap. The CDR3 DNA reads as TGTGCCAGCAGCCATGCGGGTATGGAGGGGGGGGAGCTGTTTTTT. Translating it yields CASSHAGMEGGELFF.

A remark on this clone: Other nucleotide sequences in the sample specify the same CDR3. V and J are TRBV7-2 and TRBJ2-2; 10 bases fit TRBD2. This CDR3 comprises 14 residues. Germline V lookup: CDR1 SGHTA, CDR2 FQGNSA. V dropped 7 bases and J dropped 4; count of bases not matched to a gene: 3. CDR3 bases: TGTGCCAGCAAGCGGGAGGGCCGCACCGGGGAGCTGTTTTTT. Amino acids: CASKREGRTGELFF.

This clone was counted once. The chain couples TRBV6-2 or TRBV6-3 to TRBJ2-7, with 7 bases matching TRBD2. J was trimmed by 3 bases and V by 5 bases; bases with no gene match: 4. This CDR3 is built from 13 residues. Germline CDR1 is MNHEY and CDR2 is SVGEGT. The DNA of the CDR3 is TGTGCCAGCAGTGTGGGACTACTCTACGAGCAGTACTTC. Translation gives CASSVGLLYEQYF.

This rearrangement joins TRBV19 to TRBJ2-7; tentative D call: TRBD1 (5 bases). Trimming removed 5 bases at V and 3 bases at J, with 11 bases between. Germline V lookup: CDR1 LNHDA, CDR2 SQIVND (reference sequence). The CDR3 is 13 amino acids. The CDR3 reads CASSDDRYYEQYF. The CDR3 coding sequence is TGTGCCAGTAGTGACGACAGATACTACGAGCAGTACTTC.